Listed below are T cell receptor beta chains from one sample, sequenced in a study of T cell responses to AZD1222 COVID-19 vaccine. Profiling relied on immunoSEQ multiplex PCR, and the TCRdb table lists in-frame clones only, not all of them. This sample has about 76,000 clones; about 74% occur once, and the top ten carry approximately 25%. The sequenced sample was peripheral blood, obtained 28 days after the second dose of the MenACWY control vaccine. The receptors derive from an adult who received the MenACWY meningococcal vaccine as a control. The CDR3 runs from the conserved cysteine through the conserved F or W. A D gene is named only where the DNA matches it firmly. Size values are once, few and many counts, or a class for expanded clones, and some rows have none.

v_gene,j_gene,abundance,d_gene,len,CDR3aa,CDR3nt
TRBV28,TRBJ1-1,-,-,14,CASSIRQVGTEAFF,TGTGCCAGCAGTATTCGGCAGGTAGGCACTGAAGCTTTCTTT
TRBV7-8,TRBJ2-2,-,TRBD2,16,CASSLHSGANTGELFF,TGTGCCAGCAGCCTACATAGCGGGGCTAACACCGGGGAGCTGTTTTTT
TRBV19,TRBJ1-1,-,-,17,CASSLWPSRKTHTEAFF,TGTGCCAGTAGTCTTTGGCCCTCCCGAAAAACCCACACTGAAGCTTTCTTT
TRBV19,TRBJ2-6,-,-,14,CASSIAAGANVLTF,TGTGCCAGTAGTATAGCAGCTGGGGCCAACGTCCTGACTTTC
TRBV5-1,TRBJ2-7,-,TRBD2,17,CASSFRSSSGSPYEQYF,TGCGCCAGCAGCTTCAGATCCTCTAGCGGGAGTCCCTACGAGCAGTACTTC
TRBV7-2,TRBJ2-7,-,TRBD2,14,CASSLTSVVYEQYF,TGTGCCAGCAGCTTGACTAGCGTTGTCTACGAGCAGTACTTC
TRBV19,TRBJ2-3,-,TRBD2,15,CASSIPSGGTDTQYF,TGTGCCAGTAGTATTCCTAGCGGGGGCACAGATACGCAGTATTTT
TRBV6-6,TRBJ2-1,-,-,14,CASSPGALYNEQFF,TGTGCCAGCAGCCCGGGGGCCCTCTACAATGAGCAGTTCTTC
TRBV12-3/TRBV12-4,TRBJ2-1,-,TRBD2,13,CASSFGLVYEQFF,TGTGCCAGCAGTTTCGGACTAGTGTATGAGCAGTTCTTC
TRBV2,TRBJ2-7,-,TRBD2,16,CASSYSLSGANYEQYF,TGTGCCAGCAGTTACTCTCTTAGCGGGGCTAACTACGAGCAGTACTTC
TRBV27,TRBJ2-2,-,-,14,CASRIGVNTGELFF,TGTGCCAGCAGAATAGGGGTGAACACCGGGGAGCTGTTTTTT
TRBV12-3/TRBV12-4,TRBJ2-1,-,-,13,CASSATTSGEQFF,TGTGCCAGCAGTGCCACCACTAGTGGTGAGCAGTTCTTC
TRBV7-9,TRBJ1-2,-,-,13,CASSLVQGIRYTF,TGTGCCAGCAGCTTAGTTCAGGGTATTCGCTACACCTTC
TRBV9,TRBJ2-2,-,-,14,CASSVGLSTGELFF,TGTGCCAGCAGCGTAGGTCTTAGCACCGGGGAGCTGTTTTTT
TRBV19,TRBJ1-1,-,-,11,CASIPAVGAFF,TGTGCCAGTATACCGGCGGTGGGGGCTTTCTTT
TRBV6-4,TRBJ1-1,-,TRBD1,14,CATTGQGFNTEAFF,TGTGCCACTACGGGACAGGGCTTTAACACTGAAGCTTTCTTT
TRBV15,TRBJ1-2,-,-,13,CATSRGLAHGYTF,TGTGCCACCAGCAGAGGACTGGCCCATGGCTACACCTTC
TRBV19,TRBJ2-1,-,TRBD2,14,CASSIGVSGGRKFF,TGTGCCAGTAGTATAGGGGTTTCTGGCGGGAGAAAGTTCTTC
TRBV28,TRBJ1-6,-,-,16,CASSPQGPGNAAPLHF,TGTGCCAGCAGCCCCCAAGGGCCGGGGAATGCGGCACCCCTCCACTTT
TRBV6-2/TRBV6-3,TRBJ2-1,-,-,16,CASSYSPGDMTYEQFF,TGTGCCAGCAGTTACTCCCCAGGGGATATGACATATGAGCAGTTCTTC
TRBV10-3,TRBJ2-1,-,TRBD1,14,CAISADREVNEQFF,TGTGCCATCAGTGCGGACAGGGAGGTAAATGAGCAGTTCTTC
TRBV6-2/TRBV6-3,TRBJ1-2,-,-,14,CASSSGPPGYGYTF,TGTGCCAGCAGTTCCGGGCCCCCGGGCTATGGCTACACCTTC
TRBV9,TRBJ2-2,-,-,14,CASSGTTRMGELFF,TGTGCCAGCAGCGGAACGACCAGGATGGGGGAGCTGTTTTTT
TRBV6-5,TRBJ2-7,-,TRBD1,13,CASSRQGFYEQYF,TGTGCCAGCAGTAGACAGGGCTTCTACGAGCAGTACTTC
TRBV28,TRBJ1-5,-,TRBD1,15,CASSSYRQGNQPQHF,TGTGCCAGCAGTTCATACAGACAGGGGAATCAGCCCCAGCATTTT
TRBV18,TRBJ2-1,-,-,13,CASSPPTNNEQFF,TGTGCCAGCTCACCGCCGACCAACAATGAGCAGTTCTTC
TRBV28,TRBJ1-5,-,TRBD1,14,CASSSGQGNQPQHF,TGTGCCAGCAGTTCAGGACAGGGAAATCAGCCCCAGCATTTT
TRBV3-1/TRBV3-2,TRBJ2-1,-,TRBD2,13,CASSQGTRAEQFF,TGTGCCAGCAGCCAAGGGACTAGGGCTGAGCAGTTCTTC
TRBV11-1,TRBJ1-1,few,TRBD1,16,CASSSGQGAMNTEAFF,TGTGCCAGCAGCTCGGGACAGGGGGCAATGAACACTGAAGCTTTCTTT
TRBV3-1/TRBV3-2,TRBJ1-3,-,-,14,CASSQDQFADTIYF,TGTGCCAGCAGCCAAGATCAGTTTGCGGACACCATATATTTT
TRBV6-6,TRBJ2-3,-,TRBD2,15,CASSFQRGATDTQYF,TGTGCCAGCAGTTTCCAGCGGGGAGCCACAGATACGCAGTATTTT
TRBV19,TRBJ2-1,-,-,15,CASSTEDQPYNEQFF,TGTGCCAGTAGTACCGAGGACCAACCTTACAATGAGCAGTTCTTC
TRBV5-1,TRBJ1-2,-,TRBD1,15,CASSRGQGIGYGYTF,TGCGCCAGCAGTCGCGGACAGGGGATTGGCTATGGCTACACCTTC
TRBV27,TRBJ1-2,-,-,15,CASSSPLTGNYGYTF,TGTGCCAGCAGTTCACCTTTGACAGGAAACTATGGCTACACCTTC
TRBV15,TRBJ1-4,once,-,14,CATSGPGLHEKLFF,TGTGCCACCAGTGGGCCCGGGCTTCATGAAAAACTGTTTTTT
TRBV5-1,TRBJ2-1,once,TRBD2,16,CASSLTSQRGNNEQFF,TGCGCCAGCAGCTTGACTTCCCAGCGGGGCAACAATGAGCAGTTCTTC
TRBV9,TRBJ1-1,-,-,13,CASSVGPHTEAFF,TGTGCCAGCAGCGTCGGGCCGCACACTGAAGCTTTCTTT
TRBV4-2,TRBJ2-3,-,-,13,CASSPSGTDTQYF,TGTGCCAGCAGCCCTAGCGGCACAGATACGCAGTATTTT
TRBV12-3/TRBV12-4,TRBJ1-5,-,-,12,CASSIGGQPQHF,TGTGCCAGCAGTATAGGGGGTCAGCCCCAGCATTTT
TRBV5-1,TRBJ1-1,-,TRBD1,15,CASSLAPTGATEAFF,TGCGCCAGCAGCTTGGCTCCGACAGGGGCCACTGAAGCTTTCTTT
TRBV30,TRBJ1-1,-,-,13,CAWTKDRSGRAFF,TGTGCCTGGACCAAAGACAGAAGCGGACGAGCTTTCTTT
TRBV19,TRBJ1-2,-,-,14,CASTPSRINYGYTF,TGTGCCAGTACCCCATCCCGGATTAACTATGGCTACACCTTC
TRBV7-2,TRBJ1-2,-,-,12,CASSLSGSGYTF,TGTGCCAGCAGCTTATCCGGGAGTGGCTACACCTTC